The 4 T cell receptor beta chains below all came from one sample that was sequenced in a study of OX40 agonist ivuxolimab in advanced cancers. Repertoires were generated with immunoSEQ multiplex PCR, while TCRdb's copy carries only in-frame clones and drops some. The top ten hold about 0.22% of the sample, which has about 90,000 clones, about 85% seen once. The source was CD4+ or CD8+ T cells sorted from blood, collected in a trial of the OX40 agonist ivuxolimab. The receptors were sampled from an adult with an advanced solid tumor such as melanoma, head and neck, liver or kidney cancer.

This sequence joins TRBV28 and TRBJ1-1, with D perhaps matching TRBD1 (6 bases). CDR1 is MDHEN, CDR2 SYDVKM, per germline. V lost 3 bases, J lost 5 bases, and 16 bases lay in between. This CDR3 is built from 15 residues. The DNA of the CDR3 is TGTGCCAGCAGTTTCCCCCACAGGGTCGGAACTGAAGCTTTCTTT. This sequence encodes CASSFPHRVGTEAFF.

J is TRBJ2-1 and V is TRBV7-9; possible D gene TRBD1, 6 bases. Per germline, CDR1 SEHNR and CDR2 FQNEAQ (reference sequence). The length of the CDR3 is 13 residues. Trimming cost V 8 bases and J 5 bases, with 13 bases left between them. DNA of the CDR3: TGTGCCAGCGGGGAGACAGGAAACAATGAGCAGTTCTTC. It yields the protein CASGETGNNEQFF. The full variable domain, rest sourced from reference TRBV7-9 and TRBJ2-1, is DTGVSQNPRHKITKRGQNVTFRCDPISEHNRLYWYRQTLGQGPEFLTYFQNEAQLEKSRLLSDRFSAERPKGSFSTLEIQRTEQGDSAMYLCASGETGNNEQFFGPGTRLTVL.

The rearrangement joins TRBV11-1 to TRBJ1-2; no firm D call. Trimming cost V 2 bases and J 7 bases, with 17 bases left between them. This CDR3 contains 15 residues. Germline-derived CDR1 and CDR2 are SGHAT and FQDESV (reference sequence). The CDR3 DNA is TGTGCCAGCAGCTTATCGGGATTTGTCGTAGGTGGCTACACCTTC. Amino acid sequence: CASSLSGFVVGGYTF. Full variable domain (outside the CDR3, taken from reference TRBV11-1 and TRBJ1-2): EAEVAQSPRYKITEKSQAVAFWCDPISGHATLYWYRQILGQGPELLVQFQDESVVDDSQLPKDRFSAERLKGVDSTLKIQPAELGDSAMYLCASSLSGFVVGGYTFGSGTRLTVV.

The CDR3 DNA sequence: TGTGCCAGCAGTCCTCTTAGCGGGAGCACAGATACGCAGTATTTT. Translated, it gives CASSPLSGSTDTQYF. The chain carries TRBV28 and TRBJ2-3, with TRBD2 matching over 7 bases. CDR1 and CDR2 (germline): MDHEN, SYDVKM. V lost 5 bases, J lost 0 bases, and 5 bases stayed unmatched. The CDR3 has 15 amino acids. The variable domain in full, completed from reference TRBV28 and TRBJ2-3, reads DVKVTQSSRYLVKRTGEKVFLECVQDMDHENMFWYRQDPGLGLRLIYFSYDVKMKEKGDIPEGYSVSREKKERFSLILESASTNQTSMYLCASSPLSGSTDTQYFGPGTRLTVL.